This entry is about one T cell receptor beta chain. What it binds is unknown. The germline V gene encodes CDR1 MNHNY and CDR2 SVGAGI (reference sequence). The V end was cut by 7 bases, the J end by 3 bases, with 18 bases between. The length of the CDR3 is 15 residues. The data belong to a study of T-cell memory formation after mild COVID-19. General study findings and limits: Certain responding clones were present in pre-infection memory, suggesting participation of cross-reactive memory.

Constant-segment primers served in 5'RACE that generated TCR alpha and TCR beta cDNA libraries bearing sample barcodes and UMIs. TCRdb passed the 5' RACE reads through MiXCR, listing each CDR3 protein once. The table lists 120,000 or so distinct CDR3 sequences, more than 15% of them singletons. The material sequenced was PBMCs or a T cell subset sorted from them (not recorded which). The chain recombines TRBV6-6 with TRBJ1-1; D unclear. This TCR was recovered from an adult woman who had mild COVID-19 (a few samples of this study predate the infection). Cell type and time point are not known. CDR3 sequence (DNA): TGTGCCAGCAACCCTGCCCGCGAATCCCACACTGAAGCTTTCTTT. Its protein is CASNPARESHTEAFF.